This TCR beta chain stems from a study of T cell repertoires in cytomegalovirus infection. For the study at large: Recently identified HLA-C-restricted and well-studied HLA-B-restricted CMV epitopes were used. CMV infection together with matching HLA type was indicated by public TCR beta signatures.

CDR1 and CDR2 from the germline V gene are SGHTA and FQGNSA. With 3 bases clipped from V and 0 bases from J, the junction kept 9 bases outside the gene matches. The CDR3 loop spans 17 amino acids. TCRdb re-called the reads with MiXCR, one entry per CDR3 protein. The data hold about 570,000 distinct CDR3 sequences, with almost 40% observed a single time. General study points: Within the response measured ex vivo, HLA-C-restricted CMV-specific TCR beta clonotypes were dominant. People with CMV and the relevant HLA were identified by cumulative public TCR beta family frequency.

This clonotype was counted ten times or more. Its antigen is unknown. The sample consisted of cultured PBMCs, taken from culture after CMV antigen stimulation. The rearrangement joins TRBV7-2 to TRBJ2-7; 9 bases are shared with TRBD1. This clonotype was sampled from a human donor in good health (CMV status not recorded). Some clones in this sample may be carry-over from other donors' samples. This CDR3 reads CASSFLAGTGSSYEQYF. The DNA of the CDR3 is TGTGCCAGCAGCTTCTTAGCCGGGACAGGGAGCTCCTACGAGCAGTACTTC.